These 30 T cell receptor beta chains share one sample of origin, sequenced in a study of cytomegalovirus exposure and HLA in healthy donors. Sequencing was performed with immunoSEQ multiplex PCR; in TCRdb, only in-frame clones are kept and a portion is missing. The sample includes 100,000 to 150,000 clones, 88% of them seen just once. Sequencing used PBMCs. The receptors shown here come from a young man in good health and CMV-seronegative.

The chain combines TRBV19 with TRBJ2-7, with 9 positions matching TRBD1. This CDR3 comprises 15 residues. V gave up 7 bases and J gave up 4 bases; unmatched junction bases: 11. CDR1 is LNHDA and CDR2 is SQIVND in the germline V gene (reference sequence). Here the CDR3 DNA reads TGTGCCAGTATCTCTCCGGGACAGGGATCTTACGAGCAGTACTTC. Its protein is CASISPGQGSYEQYF.

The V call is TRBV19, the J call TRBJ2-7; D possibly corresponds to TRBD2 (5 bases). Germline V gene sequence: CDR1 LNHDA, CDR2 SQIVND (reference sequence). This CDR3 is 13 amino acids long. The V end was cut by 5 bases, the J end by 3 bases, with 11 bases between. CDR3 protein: CASSRERSYEQYF. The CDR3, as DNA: TGTGCCAGTAGTCGAGAGCGGAGCTACGAGCAGTACTTC.

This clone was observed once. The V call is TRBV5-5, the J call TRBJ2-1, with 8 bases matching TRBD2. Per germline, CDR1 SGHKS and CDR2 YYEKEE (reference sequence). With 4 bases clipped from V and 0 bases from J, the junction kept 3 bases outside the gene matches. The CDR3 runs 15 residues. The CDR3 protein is CASSSSGNSYNEQFF. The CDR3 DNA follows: TGTGCCAGCAGCAGTAGCGGGAACTCCTACAATGAGCAGTTCTTC.

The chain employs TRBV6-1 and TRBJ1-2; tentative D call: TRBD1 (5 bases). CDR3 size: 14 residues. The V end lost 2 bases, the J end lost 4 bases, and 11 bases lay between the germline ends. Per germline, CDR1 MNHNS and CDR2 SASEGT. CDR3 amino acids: CASSERGGTYGYTF. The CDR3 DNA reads TGTGCCAGCAGTGAAAGGGGAGGGACCTATGGCTACACCTTC.

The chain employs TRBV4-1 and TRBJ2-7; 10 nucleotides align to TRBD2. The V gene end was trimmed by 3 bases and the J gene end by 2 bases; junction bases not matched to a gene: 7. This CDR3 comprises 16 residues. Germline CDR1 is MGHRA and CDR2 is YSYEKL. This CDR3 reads CASSQGSGRPAYEQYF. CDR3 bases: TGCGCCAGCAGCCAGGGTAGCGGGAGGCCGGCCTACGAGCAGTACTTC.

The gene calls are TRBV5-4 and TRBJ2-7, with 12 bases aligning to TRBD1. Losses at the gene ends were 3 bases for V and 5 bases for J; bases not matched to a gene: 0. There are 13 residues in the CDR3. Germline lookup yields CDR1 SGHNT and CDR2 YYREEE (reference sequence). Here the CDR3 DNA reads TGTGCCAGCAGCTGGGACAGGGGGCACGAGCAGTACTTC. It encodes CASSWDRGHEQYF.

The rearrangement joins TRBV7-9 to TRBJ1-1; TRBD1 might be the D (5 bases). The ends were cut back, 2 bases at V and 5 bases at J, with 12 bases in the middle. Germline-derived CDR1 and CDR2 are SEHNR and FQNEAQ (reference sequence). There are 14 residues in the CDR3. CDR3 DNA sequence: TGTGCCAGCAGCTTAAGGACGGCAGGGACTGAAGCTTTCTTT. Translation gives CASSLRTAGTEAFF.

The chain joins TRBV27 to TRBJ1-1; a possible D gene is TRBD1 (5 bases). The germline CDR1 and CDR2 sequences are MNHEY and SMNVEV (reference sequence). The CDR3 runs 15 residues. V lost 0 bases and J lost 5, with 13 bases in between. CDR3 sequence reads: CASSLSAGMGTEAFF. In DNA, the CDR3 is TGTGCCAGCAGTTTATCGGCAGGGATGGGTACTGAAGCTTTCTTT.

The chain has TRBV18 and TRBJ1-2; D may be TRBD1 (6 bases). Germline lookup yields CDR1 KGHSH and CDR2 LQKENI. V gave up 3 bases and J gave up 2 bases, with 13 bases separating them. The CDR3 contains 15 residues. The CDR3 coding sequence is TGTGCCAGCTCACCGGTACGACAGGAGAACTATGGCTACACCTTC. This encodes CASSPVRQENYGYTF.

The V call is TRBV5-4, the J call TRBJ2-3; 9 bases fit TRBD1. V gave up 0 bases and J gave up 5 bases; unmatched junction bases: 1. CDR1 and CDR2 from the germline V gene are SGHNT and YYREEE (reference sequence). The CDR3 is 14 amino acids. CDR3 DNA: TGTGCCAGCAGCTTGGGACAGGGGGAAGATACGCAGTATTTT. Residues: CASSLGQGEDTQYF.

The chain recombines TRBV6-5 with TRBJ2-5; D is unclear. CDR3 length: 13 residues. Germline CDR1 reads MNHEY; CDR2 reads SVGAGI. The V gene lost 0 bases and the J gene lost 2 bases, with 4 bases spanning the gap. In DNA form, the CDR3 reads TGTGCCAGCAGTTACTCCGAGCAAGAGACCCAGTACTTC. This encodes CASSYSEQETQYF.

The CDR3 region is CASSLTSGGDYSYEQYF. CDR3 sequence (DNA): TGCGCCAGCAGCTTGACCTCAGGTGGAGACTACTCCTACGAGCAGTACTTC. The chain employs TRBV5-1 and TRBJ2-7, with a possible D match to TRBD2 (5 bases). The V end lost 1 base, the J end lost 0 bases, and 17 bases lay between the germline ends. Germline lookup yields CDR1 SGHRS and CDR2 YFSETQ. The CDR3 totals 17 residues.

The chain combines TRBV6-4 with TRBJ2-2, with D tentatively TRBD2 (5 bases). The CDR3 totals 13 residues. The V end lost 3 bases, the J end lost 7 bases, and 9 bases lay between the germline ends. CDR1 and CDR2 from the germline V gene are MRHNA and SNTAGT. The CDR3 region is CASSETSYGELFF. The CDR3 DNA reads TGTGCCAGCAGTGAAACTAGTTACGGGGAGCTGTTTTTT.

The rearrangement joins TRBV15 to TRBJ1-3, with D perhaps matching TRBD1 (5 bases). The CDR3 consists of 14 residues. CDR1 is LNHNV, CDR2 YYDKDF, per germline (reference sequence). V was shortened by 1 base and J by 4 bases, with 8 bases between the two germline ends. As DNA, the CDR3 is TGTGCCACCAGCAGAGGGGGGGACGGAAACACCATATATTTT. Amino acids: CATSRGGDGNTIYF.

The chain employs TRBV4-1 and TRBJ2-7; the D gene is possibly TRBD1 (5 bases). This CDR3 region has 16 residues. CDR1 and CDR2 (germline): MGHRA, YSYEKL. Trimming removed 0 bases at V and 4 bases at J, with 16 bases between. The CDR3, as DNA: TGCGCCAGCAGCCAAGATCCACAGGTTAGTCCTTACGAGCAGTACTTC. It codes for CASSQDPQVSPYEQYF.

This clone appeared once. The CDR3 nucleotides are TGTGCCAGCAGCTTAGGGGCAGGGAAGTCGAATGAGCAGTTCTTC. Amino acids: CASSLGAGKSNEQFF. The chain employs TRBV11-2 and TRBJ2-1; TRBD1 is a possible D gene (5 bases). Germline CDR1 reads SGHAT; CDR2 reads FQNNGV. V was pared by 1 base and J by 7 bases, with 14 bases between. The CDR3 is made up of 15 amino acids.

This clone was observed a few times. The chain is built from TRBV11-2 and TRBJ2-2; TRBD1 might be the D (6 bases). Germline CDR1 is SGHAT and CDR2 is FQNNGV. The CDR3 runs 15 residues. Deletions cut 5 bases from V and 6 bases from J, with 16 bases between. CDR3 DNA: TGTGCCAGCAGCCCGCCCGAGACAGGTGCCGGGGAGCTGTTTTTT. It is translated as CASSPPETGAGELFF.

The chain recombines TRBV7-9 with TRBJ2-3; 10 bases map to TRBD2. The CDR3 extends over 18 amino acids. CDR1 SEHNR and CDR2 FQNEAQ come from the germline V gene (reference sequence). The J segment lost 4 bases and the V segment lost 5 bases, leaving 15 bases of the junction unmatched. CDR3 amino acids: CASSETGTSGILADTQYF. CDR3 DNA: TGTGCCAGCAGCGAGACTGGCACTAGCGGGATTTTGGCAGATACGCAGTATTTT.

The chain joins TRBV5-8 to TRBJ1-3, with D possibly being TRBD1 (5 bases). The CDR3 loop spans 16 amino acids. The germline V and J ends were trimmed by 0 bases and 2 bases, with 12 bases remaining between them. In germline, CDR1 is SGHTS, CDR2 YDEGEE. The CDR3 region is CASSLVRGGAGNTIYF. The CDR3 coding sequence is TGTGCCAGCAGCTTGGTCCGCGGGGGAGCTGGAAACACCATATATTTT.

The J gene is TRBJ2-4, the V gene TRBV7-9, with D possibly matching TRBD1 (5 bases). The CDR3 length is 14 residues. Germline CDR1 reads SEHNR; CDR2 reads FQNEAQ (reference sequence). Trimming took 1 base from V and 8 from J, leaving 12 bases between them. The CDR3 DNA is TGTGCCAGCAGCTTAGGTCAGGGATTTGACATTCAGTACTTC. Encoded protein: CASSLGQGFDIQYF.

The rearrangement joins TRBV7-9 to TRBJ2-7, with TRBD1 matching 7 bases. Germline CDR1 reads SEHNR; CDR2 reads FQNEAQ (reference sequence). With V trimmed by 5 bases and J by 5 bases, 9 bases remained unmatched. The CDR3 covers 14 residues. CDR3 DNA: TGTGCCAGCAGCCGAGGACAGGAGAGTAACGAGCAGTACTTC. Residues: CASSRGQESNEQYF.

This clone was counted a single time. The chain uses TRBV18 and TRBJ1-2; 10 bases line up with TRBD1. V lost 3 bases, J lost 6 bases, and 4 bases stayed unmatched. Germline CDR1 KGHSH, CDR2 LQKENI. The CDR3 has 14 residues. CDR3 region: CASSPIGQGDGYTF. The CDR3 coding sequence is TGTGCCAGCTCACCGATAGGACAGGGGGATGGCTACACCTTC.

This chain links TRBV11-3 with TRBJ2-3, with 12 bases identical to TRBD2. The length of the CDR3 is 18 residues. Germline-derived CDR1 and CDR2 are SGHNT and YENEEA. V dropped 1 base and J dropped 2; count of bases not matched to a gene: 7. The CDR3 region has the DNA TGTGCCAGCAGCTTAGGGGGACTAGCGGGCGGACACACAGATACGCAGTATTTT. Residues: CASSLGGLAGGHTDTQYF. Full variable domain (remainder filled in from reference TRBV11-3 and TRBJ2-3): EAGVVQSPRYKIIEKKQPVAFWCNPISGHNTLYWYLQNLGQGPELLIRYENEEAVDDSQLPKDRFSAERLKGVDSTLKIQPAELGDSAVYLCASSLGGLAGGHTDTQYFGPGTRLTVL.

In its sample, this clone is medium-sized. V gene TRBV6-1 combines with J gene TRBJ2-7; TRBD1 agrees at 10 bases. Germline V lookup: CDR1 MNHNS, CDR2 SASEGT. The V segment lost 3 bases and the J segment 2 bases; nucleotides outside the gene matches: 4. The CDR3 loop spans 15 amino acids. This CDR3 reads CASSEQTGGAYEQYF. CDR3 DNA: TGTGCCAGCAGTGAGCAGACAGGGGGCGCCTACGAGCAGTACTTC.

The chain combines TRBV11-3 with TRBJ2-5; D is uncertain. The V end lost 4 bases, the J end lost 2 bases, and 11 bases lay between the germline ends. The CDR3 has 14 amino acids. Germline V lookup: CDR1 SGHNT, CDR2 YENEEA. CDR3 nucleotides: TGTGCCAGCAGCTCGCCCGCCGAGCAAGAGACCCAGTACTTC. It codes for CASSSPAEQETQYF.

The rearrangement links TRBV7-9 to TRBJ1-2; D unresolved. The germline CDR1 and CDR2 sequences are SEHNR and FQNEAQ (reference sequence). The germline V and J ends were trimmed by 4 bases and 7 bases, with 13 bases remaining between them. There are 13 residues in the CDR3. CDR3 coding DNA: TGTGCCAGCAGCTCGAATTCGGGTGGTGGCTACACCTTC. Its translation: CASSSNSGGGYTF.

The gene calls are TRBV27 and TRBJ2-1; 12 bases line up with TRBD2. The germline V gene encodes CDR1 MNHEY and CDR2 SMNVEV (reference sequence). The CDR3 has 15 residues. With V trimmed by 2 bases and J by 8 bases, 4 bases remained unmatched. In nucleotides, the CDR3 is TGTGCCAGCAGTTTAGCTAGCGGGAGGGGCCATGAGCAGTTCTTC. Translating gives CASSLASGRGHEQFF.

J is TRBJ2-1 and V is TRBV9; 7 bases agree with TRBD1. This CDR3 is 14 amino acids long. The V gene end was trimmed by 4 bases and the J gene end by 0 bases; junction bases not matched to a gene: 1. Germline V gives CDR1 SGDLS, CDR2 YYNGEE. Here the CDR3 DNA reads TGTGCCAGCAGCTGGACAGGCTCCTACAATGAGCAGTTCTTC. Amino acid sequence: CASSWTGSYNEQFF.

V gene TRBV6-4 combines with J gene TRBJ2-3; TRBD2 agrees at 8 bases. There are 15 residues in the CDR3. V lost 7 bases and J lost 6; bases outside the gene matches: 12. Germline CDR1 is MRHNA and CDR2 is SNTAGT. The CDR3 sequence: CASTEISGTGDTQYF. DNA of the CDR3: TGTGCCAGCACAGAGATTAGCGGGACGGGGGATACGCAGTATTTT.

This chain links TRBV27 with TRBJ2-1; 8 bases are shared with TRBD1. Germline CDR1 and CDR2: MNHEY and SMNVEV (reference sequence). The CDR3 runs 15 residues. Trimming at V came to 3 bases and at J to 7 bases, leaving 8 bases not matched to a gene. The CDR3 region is CASSFGQGEVNEQFF. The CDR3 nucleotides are TGTGCCAGCAGTTTCGGACAGGGTGAAGTTAATGAGCAGTTCTTC.